Below, 20 T cell receptor beta chains from the same sample are listed, as sequenced in a study of blood T cells in healthy people across ages. PCR was performed a second time for about 7 to 11 cycles using a sample-barcoded 5' primer and a J-beta primer mix. TCRdb processed the 5' RACE reads anew with MiXCR; each CDR3 protein has one entry. In the table there are 1.5 million to 2 million distinct CDR3 sequences, almost 35% of which are singletons. Sequencing was done on a sample of blood. All receptors come from a woman aged 25 to 39 in good health.

The rearrangement links TRBV21-1 to TRBJ1-1; the D call TRBD1 from the table was never checked on the DNA. TRBV21-1 has pseudogene status. The CDR3 runs to 16 residues. CDR3 in amino acids: CASSEPAGQLNTEAFF. The DNA for the CDR3 is TGTGCCAGCAGCGAACCGGCGGGGCAGCTGAACACTGAAGCTTTCTTT.

The chain links TRBV7-9 to TRBJ2-1, with a possible D match to TRBD1 (8 bases). The CDR3 covers 14 residues. The germline V gene encodes CDR1 SEHNR and CDR2 FQNEAQ (reference sequence). Trimming took off 5 bases at V and 7 bases at J, with 15 bases between the two ends. DNA for the CDR3: TGTGCCAGCAGCCGTAAACAGGGGGGGAATGAGCAGTTCTTC. Protein product: CASSRKQGGNEQFF.

DNA for the CDR3: TGTGCCAGCAGCGTAGCGTCCGGTTACACCGGGGAGCTGTTTTTT. This codes for CASSVASGYTGELFF. The V call is TRBV9, the J call TRBJ2-2, with D hard to call. Trimming cost V 0 bases and J 3 bases, with 9 bases left between them. The CDR3 sequence is 15 residues long. Looked up from germline, CDR1 is SGDLS and CDR2 is YYNGEE.

This sequence joins TRBV11-2 and TRBJ2-5, with 9 bases aligning to TRBD2. CDR1 is SGHAT and CDR2 is FQNNGV in the germline V gene. The CDR3 has 16 residues. The junction had 10 bases not matched to a gene; V was cut back by 3 bases and J by 5 bases. The CDR3 DNA is TGTGCCAGCAGCTTCTCGTACTCGGGACTAGCCGAGACCCAGTACTTC. Amino acids: CASSFSYSGLAETQYF.

The chain combines TRBV4-2 with TRBJ1-1; D not resolved. Trimming left V 1 base short and J 7 bases short, with 13 bases between. Germline lookup yields CDR1 LGHNA and CDR2 YNFKEQ. The CDR3 sequence is 14 residues long. Here the CDR3 DNA reads TGTGCCAGCAGCCAAGTTGGGGTCGAGGGTGAAGCTTTCTTT. It specifies CASSQVGVEGEAFF.

There are a few counts of this clonotype. The chain links TRBV2 to TRBJ1-5; no clear D gene. The germline CDR1 and CDR2 sequences are SNHLY and FYNNEI. Trimming took off 6 bases at V and 4 bases at J, with 10 bases between the two ends. This CDR3 contains 13 residues. The CDR3 coding sequence is TGTGCCAGCAGGGAACAGCGAAATCAGCCCCAGCATTTT. This codes for CASREQRNQPQHF. Filled out from reference TRBV2 and TRBJ1-5, the complete variable domain reads EPEVTQTPSHQVTQMGQEVILRCVPISNHLYFYWYRQILGQKVEFLVSFYNNEISEKSEIFDDQFSVERPDGSNFTLKIRSTKLEDSAMYFCASREQRNQPQHFGDGTRLSIL.

This clonotype was seen at least ten times. The chain combines TRBV28 with TRBJ2-7; D may be TRBD1 or TRBD2 (5 bases each). The CDR3 covers 13 residues. CDR1 and CDR2 (germline): MDHEN, SYDVKM. V lost 7 bases to trimming and J lost 0 bases, with 10 bases between them. CDR3 residues: CASNSGRSYEQYF. The CDR3 DNA reads as TGTGCCAGCAATTCGGGACGCTCCTACGAGCAGTACTTC.

This clonotype showed up just a few times. This chain links TRBV30 with TRBJ2-4; 8 nucleotides agree with TRBD2. Per germline, CDR1 GTSNPN and CDR2 SVGIG (reference sequence). The CDR3 covers 13 residues. Losses at the gene ends were 5 bases for V and 6 bases for J; bases not matched to a gene: 6. The CDR3 nucleotides are TGTGCCTGGGAAACTAGCGGAGCAAACATTCAGTACTTC. Its translation: CAWETSGANIQYF.

The gene calls are TRBV6-6 and TRBJ2-7, with no clear D. Germline CDR1 and CDR2: MNHNY and SVGAGI (reference sequence). The CDR3 sequence is 11 residues long. V was cut by 6 bases and J by 6 bases, with 9 bases left in between. CDR3: CASRTLAEQYF. DNA of the CDR3: TGTGCCAGCAGGACACTGGCCGAGCAGTACTTC.

This chain links TRBV6-5 with TRBJ1-5; D is uncertain. Germline V gives CDR1 MNHEY, CDR2 SVGAGI. CDR3 length: 13 amino acids. Trimming shortened V by 6 bases and J by 5 bases, and 11 bases separated the two germline ends. The CDR3 nucleotides read TGTGCCAGCAGGGGATCTCGCGATCAGCCCCAGCATTTT. Its translation is CASRGSRDQPQHF.

The chain joins TRBV6-1 to TRBJ2-5, with 8 positions matching TRBD1. CDR1 is MNHNS and CDR2 is SASEGT in the germline V gene. The V segment lost 2 bases and the J segment 5 bases; nucleotides outside the gene matches: 10. The length of the CDR3 is 16 residues. The CDR3 is CASSERAGQGRETQYF. The CDR3 coding sequence is TGTGCCAGCAGTGAAAGGGCAGGACAGGGCCGGGAGACCCAGTACTTC.

There are many counts of this clonotype. CDR3 coding DNA: TGTGCCACATCCGGGACAGGGGGAATGGAGACCCAGTACTTC. Protein: CATSGTGGMETQYF. The chain uses TRBV27 and TRBJ2-5; 11 positions agree with TRBD1. The germline V gene encodes CDR1 MNHEY and CDR2 SMNVEV (reference sequence). The ends lost 10 bases at V and 5 bases at J; junction bases unmatched: 9. The CDR3 sequence is 14 residues long.

This rearrangement joins TRBV15 to TRBJ1-2; 10 bases fit TRBD1. This CDR3 has 15 residues. Germline V gene lookup returns CDR1 LNHNV and CDR2 YYDKDF (reference sequence). Trimming removed 3 bases from V and 7 bases from J; junction bases left unmatched: 8. The CDR3 DNA follows: TGTGCCACCAGCAGCCTCGGGACAGGGGCTAGTGGCTACACCTTC. Protein product: CATSSLGTGASGYTF.

The V gene is TRBV27, the J gene TRBJ2-5, with D possibly being TRBD1 (6 bases). The CDR3 is made up of 14 amino acids. Germline CDR1 MNHEY, CDR2 SMNVEV (reference sequence). Trimming took off 5 bases at V and 2 bases at J, with 12 bases between the two ends. The CDR3 sequence: CASSPGHQQETQYF. The CDR3 DNA follows: TGTGCCAGCAGTCCGGGACACCAGCAAGAGACCCAGTACTTC.

V usage is TRBV27 and J usage is TRBJ1-1, with a tentative D call TRBD1 (6 bases). From germline, CDR1 is MNHEY and CDR2 SMNVEV (reference sequence). CDR3 length: 14 amino acids. V was cut by 4 bases and J by 1 base, with 10 bases left in between. The chain's CDR3 is CASSWRGRNTEAFF. In nucleotides, the CDR3 is TGTGCCAGCAGTTGGAGGGGGAGGAACACTGAAGCTTTCTTT.

This clonotype came up a few times. V usage is TRBV29-1 and J usage is TRBJ1-4; no clear D gene. The CDR3 length is 11 residues. Trimming removed 2 bases from V and 6 bases from J, with 4 bases in between. CDR1 is SQVTM and CDR2 is ANQGSEA in the germline V gene. The CDR3 loop reads CSVEWYEKLFF. The DNA for the CDR3 is TGCAGCGTTGAATGGTATGAAAAACTGTTTTTT.

The chain joins TRBV20-1 to TRBJ2-7; D may match TRBD1 or TRBD2 (8 bases each). V lost 0 bases and J 5 bases, leaving 23 bases between the germline ends. The germline CDR1 and CDR2 sequences are DFQATT and SNEGSKA (reference sequence). The CDR3 loop spans 17 amino acids. CDR3 sequence reads: CSAREQGATGRADEQYF. Here the CDR3 DNA reads TGCAGTGCTAGAGAGCAGGGGGCGACCGGGAGGGCTGACGAGCAGTACTTC.

The rearrangement joins TRBV20-1 to TRBJ1-4, with D perhaps matching TRBD1 (5 bases). Germline CDR1 reads DFQATT; CDR2 reads SNEGSKA (reference sequence). CDR3 length: 13 amino acids. V was clipped by 6 bases and J by 4 bases, with 12 bases between them. The chain's CDR3 is CSATDSFNEKLFF. The CDR3 bases are TGCAGTGCCACTGACAGTTTTAATGAAAAACTGTTTTTT.

There are a few counts of this clonotype. This chain links TRBV5-5 with TRBJ1-4; 8 bases align to TRBD1. CDR3 length: 13 residues. Germline CDR1 and CDR2: SGHKS and YYEKEE (reference sequence). After removal of 2 bases from V and 11 bases from J, the junction contained 5 bases not matched to a gene. CDR3 coding DNA: TGTGCCAGCAGCTTTGACAGGGGAGGGAAACTGTTTTTT. Its translation is CASSFDRGGKLFF.

This clonotype was detected a few times. The V and J genes are TRBV27 and TRBJ2-5; 7 positions agree with TRBD2. V lost 1 base and J lost 4; bases outside the gene matches: 6. CDR3 size: 15 residues. The germline CDR1 and CDR2 sequences are MNHEY and SMNVEV (reference sequence). The CDR3 coding sequence is TGTGCCAGCAGTTTATTGGCGGGGGAGGCAGAGACCCAGTACTTC. The encoded protein is CASSLLAGEAETQYF.